This is a list of T cell receptor beta chains from one sample in a study of radiotherapy plus CTLA-4 blockade in lung cancer. TCRdb's table, derived via immunoSEQ multiplex PCR, lists solely in-frame clones and lacks some. The sample carries approximately 81,000 clones, over 70% recorded once. This sample comprised peripheral blood, obtained from a patient treated with radiotherapy plus ipilimumab. The receptors here all came from a human donor with non-small cell lung cancer who had a partial response to radiotherapy plus ipilimumab. Some clones in this sample may be carry-over from other donors' samples. CDR3s include the opening cysteine and the closing phenylalanine or tryptophan. D genes are given only for firm matches. Size is stated for part of the rows, as once, few or many counts, or as a class when the clone is expanded.

D gene: TRBD2
V gene: TRBV18
clone size: NA
J gene: TRBJ2-2
CDR3 protein: CASSPMGLAKNTGELFF
CDR3 DNA: TGTGCCAGCTCACCGATGGGACTAGCGAAGAACACCGGGGAGCTGTTTTTT

D gene: NA
V gene: TRBV9
clone size: few
J gene: TRBJ1-2
CDR3 protein: CASSLQVGANYGYTF
CDR3 DNA: TGTGCCAGCAGCCTTCAGGTCGGGGCTAACTATGGCTACACCTTC

D gene: NA
V gene: TRBV4-3
clone size: few
J gene: TRBJ2-2
CDR3 protein: CASSRDYTGELFF
CDR3 DNA: TGCGCCAGCAGCCGGGACTACACCGGGGAGCTGTTTTTT

D gene: TRBD1
V gene: TRBV6-1
clone size: NA
J gene: TRBJ2-6
CDR3 protein: CASSRDRAGANVLTF
CDR3 DNA: TGTGCCAGCAGCAGGGACAGGGCTGGGGCCAACGTCCTGACTTTC

D gene: TRBD1
V gene: TRBV19
clone size: few
J gene: TRBJ1-3
CDR3 protein: CASKRQGLDTIYF
CDR3 DNA: TGTGCCAGTAAACGACAGGGACTGGACACCATATATTTT

D gene: NA
V gene: TRBV18
clone size: NA
J gene: TRBJ1-2
CDR3 protein: CASSPPVAESYGYTF
CDR3 DNA: TGTGCCAGCTCACCACCGGTAGCAGAATCCTATGGCTACACCTTC

D gene: TRBD2
V gene: TRBV25-1
clone size: NA
J gene: TRBJ2-3
CDR3 protein: CASSEPGLAGVTDTQYF
CDR3 DNA: TGTGCCAGCAGTGAACCCGGACTAGCGGGAGTCACAGATACGCAGTATTTT

D gene: NA
V gene: TRBV28
clone size: NA
J gene: TRBJ2-7
CDR3 protein: CASSSASLEQYF
CDR3 DNA: TGTGCCAGCAGTTCCGCGTCGCTCGAGCAGTACTTC

D gene: TRBD1
V gene: TRBV27
clone size: NA
J gene: TRBJ1-5
CDR3 protein: CASRGQGGGEPQHF
CDR3 DNA: TGTGCCAGCAGGGGACAGGGGGGCGGCGAGCCCCAGCATTTT

D gene: NA
V gene: TRBV28
clone size: NA
J gene: TRBJ1-1
CDR3 protein: CASMPGWAEAFF
CDR3 DNA: TGTGCCAGCATGCCGGGGTGGGCTGAAGCTTTCTTT

D gene: TRBD1
V gene: TRBV5-1
clone size: NA
J gene: TRBJ1-1
CDR3 protein: CASSPRQSGGTEAFF
CDR3 DNA: TGCGCCAGCAGCCCCCGACAGTCAGGGGGCACTGAAGCTTTCTTT

D gene: TRBD1
V gene: TRBV7-8
clone size: NA
J gene: TRBJ1-6
CDR3 protein: CASSELGTVSYNSPLHF
CDR3 DNA: TGTGCCAGCAGCGAGCTAGGGACAGTCTCCTATAATTCACCCCTCCACTTT

D gene: TRBD2
V gene: TRBV19
clone size: NA
J gene: TRBJ2-1
CDR3 protein: CASSIGTAGWHNEQFF
CDR3 DNA: TGTGCCAGTAGTATAGGAACAGCGGGGTGGCACAATGAGCAGTTCTTC

D gene: NA
V gene: TRBV13
clone size: NA
J gene: TRBJ1-5
CDR3 protein: CASSLGPGHQPQHF
CDR3 DNA: TGTGCCAGCAGCTTAGGCCCTGGGCATCAGCCCCAGCATTTT

D gene: NA
V gene: TRBV18
clone size: few
J gene: TRBJ1-4
CDR3 protein: CASSPNKGYNEKLFF
CDR3 DNA: TGTGCCAGCTCACCAAACAAGGGGTATAATGAAAAACTGTTTTTT

D gene: TRBD2
V gene: TRBV6-7
clone size: NA
J gene: TRBJ2-7
CDR3 protein: CASSYLPRTSGYEQYF
CDR3 DNA: TGTGCCAGCAGTTACCTACCCCGGACTAGCGGATACGAGCAGTACTTC

D gene: TRBD2
V gene: TRBV9
clone size: NA
J gene: TRBJ2-1
CDR3 protein: CASSVGAGGVNEQFF
CDR3 DNA: TGTGCCAGCAGCGTAGGTGCGGGGGGAGTGAATGAGCAGTTCTTC

D gene: NA
V gene: TRBV5-8
clone size: once
J gene: TRBJ2-5
CDR3 protein: CASSWTIQETQYF
CDR3 DNA: TGTGCCAGCAGCTGGACAATTCAAGAGACCCAGTACTTC

D gene: NA
V gene: TRBV5-1
clone size: NA
J gene: TRBJ1-1
CDR3 protein: CASSEAPGSGNTEAFF
CDR3 DNA: TGCGCCAGCAGCGAGGCGCCAGGGTCTGGGAACACTGAAGCTTTCTTT

D gene: TRBD1
V gene: TRBV5-6
clone size: NA
J gene: TRBJ1-1
CDR3 protein: CASSQMDRVGAFF
CDR3 DNA: TGTGCCAGCTCTCAGATGGACAGGGTTGGAGCTTTCTTT

D gene: TRBD2
V gene: TRBV18
clone size: NA
J gene: TRBJ2-2
CDR3 protein: CASSPAGGTGELFF
CDR3 DNA: TGTGCCAGCTCACCAGCGGGGGGCACCGGGGAGCTGTTTTTT

D gene: NA
V gene: TRBV4-2
clone size: NA
J gene: TRBJ1-6
CDR3 protein: CASSQEDSRYNSPLHF
CDR3 DNA: TGTGCCAGCAGCCAAGAGGACAGTCGATATAATTCACCCCTCCACTTT

D gene: NA
V gene: TRBV7-2
clone size: NA
J gene: TRBJ2-3
CDR3 protein: CASSLMTRADTQYF
CDR3 DNA: TGTGCCAGCAGCTTAATGACTAGAGCAGATACGCAGTATTTT

D gene: NA
V gene: TRBV6-5
clone size: NA
J gene: TRBJ1-2
CDR3 protein: CASRPPGASEYGYTF
CDR3 DNA: TGTGCCAGCAGACCCCCAGGCGCCTCCGAATATGGCTACACCTTC

D gene: TRBD1
V gene: TRBV18
clone size: NA
J gene: TRBJ1-4
CDR3 protein: CASSPPVGGQGAQDEKLFF
CDR3 DNA: TGTGCCAGCTCACCACCGGTCGGGGGACAGGGGGCGCAGGATGAAAAACTGTTTTTT

D gene: TRBD1
V gene: TRBV9
clone size: NA
J gene: TRBJ1-4
CDR3 protein: CASSGGQGRANEKLFF
CDR3 DNA: TGTGCCAGCAGCGGGGGACAGGGTCGAGCTAATGAAAAACTGTTTTTT

D gene: TRBD2
V gene: TRBV6-1
clone size: NA
J gene: TRBJ2-7
CDR3 protein: CASSRGGEQYF
CDR3 DNA: TGTGCCAGCAGCCGGGGGGGCGAGCAGTACTTC

D gene: TRBD1
V gene: TRBV2
clone size: NA
J gene: TRBJ1-1
CDR3 protein: CASRGTADTEAFF
CDR3 DNA: TGTGCCAGCAGGGGGACAGCAGACACTGAAGCTTTCTTT

D gene: NA
V gene: TRBV6-6
clone size: once
J gene: TRBJ1-6
CDR3 protein: CASSVGDSPLHF
CDR3 DNA: TGTGCCAGCAGCGTAGGGGATTCACCCCTCCACTTT

D gene: NA
V gene: TRBV5-6
clone size: NA
J gene: TRBJ2-6
CDR3 protein: CASSLDLGAGANVLTF
CDR3 DNA: TGTGCCAGCAGCTTGGACTTAGGGGCTGGGGCCAACGTCCTGACTTTC

D gene: NA
V gene: TRBV30
clone size: NA
J gene: TRBJ1-6
CDR3 protein: CAWKSVGELNSPLHF
CDR3 DNA: TGTGCCTGGAAGTCGGTGGGCGAGTTAAATTCACCCCTCCACTTT

D gene: NA
V gene: TRBV7-2
clone size: NA
J gene: TRBJ2-5
CDR3 protein: CASSLDFSSRETQYF
CDR3 DNA: TGTGCCAGCAGCTTAGATTTCTCGAGCCGCGAGACCCAGTACTTC

D gene: TRBD2
V gene: TRBV7-2
clone size: NA
J gene: TRBJ2-3
CDR3 protein: CASSLTLPAGGGLTQYF
CDR3 DNA: TGTGCCAGCAGCCTAACCCTCCCCGCGGGGGGCGGGCTGACGCAGTATTTT

D gene: TRBD2
V gene: TRBV19
clone size: NA
J gene: TRBJ2-4
CDR3 protein: CASSSGLATIQYF
CDR3 DNA: TGTGCCAGTAGTTCGGGACTAGCGACAATTCAGTACTTC

D gene: NA
V gene: TRBV20-1
clone size: NA
J gene: TRBJ2-5
CDR3 protein: CSARTEETQYF
CDR3 DNA: TGCAGTGCAAGGACAGAAGAGACCCAGTACTTC

D gene: TRBD2
V gene: TRBV9
clone size: NA
J gene: TRBJ2-3
CDR3 protein: CASSSGGGHTDTQYF
CDR3 DNA: TGTGCCAGCAGCTCCGGCGGGGGGCACACAGATACGCAGTATTTT

D gene: NA
V gene: TRBV18
clone size: NA
J gene: TRBJ2-3
CDR3 protein: CASSSAGAPTDTQYF
CDR3 DNA: TGTGCCAGCTCAAGTGCGGGCGCCCCCACAGATACGCAGTATTTT

D gene: NA
V gene: TRBV5-8
clone size: NA
J gene: TRBJ1-5
CDR3 protein: CASSQPGALLYSNQPQHF
CDR3 DNA: TGTGCCAGCAGCCAACCAGGGGCCCTGCTCTATAGCAATCAGCCCCAGCATTTT

D gene: TRBD1
V gene: TRBV5-4
clone size: NA
J gene: TRBJ1-5
CDR3 protein: CASSSGTGNQPQHF
CDR3 DNA: TGTGCCAGCAGCTCCGGGACAGGGAATCAGCCCCAGCATTTT

D gene: NA
V gene: TRBV5-6
clone size: NA
J gene: TRBJ1-2
CDR3 protein: CASSLTGSGYTF
CDR3 DNA: TGTGCCAGCAGCTTGACAGGGTCTGGCTACACCTTC

D gene: TRBD1
V gene: TRBV5-6
clone size: few
J gene: TRBJ1-6
CDR3 protein: CASSLWDRRGSPLHF
CDR3 DNA: TGTGCCAGCAGCTTGTGGGACAGGAGGGGTTCACCCCTCCACTTT

D gene: TRBD1
V gene: TRBV25-1
clone size: NA
J gene: TRBJ2-1
CDR3 protein: CASSDPDRPYNEQFF
CDR3 DNA: TGTGCCAGCAGTGATCCGGACAGGCCTTACAATGAGCAGTTCTTC

D gene: TRBD2
V gene: TRBV7-6
clone size: NA
J gene: TRBJ2-7
CDR3 protein: CASSLGLAGYYEQYF
CDR3 DNA: TGTGCCAGCAGCTTAGGACTAGCGGGATACTACGAGCAGTACTTC

D gene: NA
V gene: TRBV5-4
clone size: NA
J gene: TRBJ2-3
CDR3 protein: CASSLVSGNTQYF
CDR3 DNA: TGTGCCAGCAGCTTGGTGTCCGGGAATACGCAGTATTTT

D gene: TRBD2
V gene: TRBV7-2
clone size: NA
J gene: TRBJ2-7
CDR3 protein: CASSLMGLAGGRGYEQYF
CDR3 DNA: TGTGCCAGCAGCCTTATGGGACTAGCGGGGGGGCGGGGCTACGAGCAGTACTTC

D gene: NA
V gene: TRBV2
clone size: NA
J gene: TRBJ2-5
CDR3 protein: CASRPRVTQETQYF
CDR3 DNA: TGTGCCAGCAGGCCACGCGTAACCCAAGAGACCCAGTACTTC